This T cell receptor (beta chain) was captured in a study of shared clonotypes between healthy human individuals. The CDR3 sequence is 16 residues long. Per the germline V gene, CDR1 is SGHDT and CDR2 is YYEEEE. With 4 bases removed from V and 2 bases from J, the gap between germline ends came to 17 bases. TCRdb keeps only in-frame clones here, not all; method: immunoSEQ multiplex PCR. The sample has millions of clones; just over 90% are singletons. The specimen sequenced was naive CD4+ T cells sorted from blood. The subset was: CD45RA+ positively selected. This receptor was identified in a man aged 18 to 30 in good health. The chain has TRBV5-6 and TRBJ2-3; D call uncertain. CDR3 sequence reads: CASSSPGWASTDTQYF. Here the CDR3 DNA reads TGTGCCAGCAGCAGCCCTGGCTGGGCGTCCACAGATACGCAGTATTTT.